Listed below are T cell receptor beta chains from one sample, sequenced in a study of cytomegalovirus exposure and HLA in healthy donors. Some clones are missing from TCRdb's copy, which holds only in-frame ones; the method was immunoSEQ multiplex PCR. Of fewer than 150,000 clones listed, 15% to 17% were seen once; the top ten hold 1.5% to 2%. The sequencing input was PBMCs. These receptors were taken from a young woman in good health and CMV-seronegative. CDR3s include the opening cysteine and the closing phenylalanine or tryptophan. A D gene is named only where the DNA matches it firmly. Where a row states a size, it is once, few, many or the class of an expanded clone; other rows omit it.

clone size,CDR3 length,D gene,J gene,V gene,CDR3 DNA,CDR3 protein
NA,10,NA,TRBJ2-5,TRBV20-1,TGCAGTGCCATCATCGAGACCCAGTACTTC,CSAIIETQYF
few,15,NA,TRBJ2-7,TRBV28,TGTGCCAGCAGCACACCAGGGGTTTACTCCTACGAGCAGTACTTC,CASSTPGVYSYEQYF
NA,16,TRBD2,TRBJ2-1,TRBV9,TGTGCCAGCAGCGTAGCGGGGGGGCTATCGTACAATGAGCAGTTCTTC,CASSVAGGLSYNEQFF
NA,13,NA,TRBJ2-7,TRBV6-1,TGTGCCAGCAGTGAAAGATCCGAGGGCGAGCAGTACTTC,CASSERSEGEQYF
few,15,NA,TRBJ1-2,TRBV5-6,TGTGCCAGCAGCTTGGCCGGAACGGGGGACTATGGCTACACCTTC,CASSLAGTGDYGYTF
NA,15,TRBD2,TRBJ2-3,TRBV4-1,TGCGCCAGCAGCGAGACTAGCGGGAGTTCAGATACGCAGTATTTT,CASSETSGSSDTQYF
few,15,NA,TRBJ2-7,TRBV7-9,TGTGCCAGCAGCCCCCGGGACTTGAGCTCCTACGAGCAGTACTTC,CASSPRDLSSYEQYF
NA,13,NA,TRBJ2-1,TRBV27,TGTGCCAGCAGTTTATCTAGGGGAAATGAGCAGTTCTTC,CASSLSRGNEQFF
few,15,TRBD1,TRBJ1-5,TRBV10-3,TGTGCCATCAGTGGACAGGGTAGTAGCAATCAGCCCCAGCATTTT,CAISGQGSSNQPQHF
few,16,TRBD2,TRBJ2-3,TRBV4-3,TGCGCCAGCAGCTTACGCGGCGGGGGGTTCACAGATACGCAGTATTTT,CASSLRGGGFTDTQYF
NA,16,NA,TRBJ1-6,TRBV28,TGTGCCAGCAGTCCCCCCTTTGATGGGGGGAATTCACCCCTCCACTTT,CASSPPFDGGNSPLHF
NA,12,NA,TRBJ1-2,TRBV29-1,TGCAGCGTTGATGCAGGCCCCTATGGCTACACCTTC,CSVDAGPYGYTF
NA,13,NA,TRBJ2-7,TRBV28,TGTGCCACCGGTGGAGGGCCATTCTACGAGCAGTACTTC,CATGGGPFYEQYF
NA,13,NA,TRBJ1-2,TRBV28,TGTGCCAGCAGTTTATCCCTGTTCTATGGCTACACCTTC,CASSLSLFYGYTF
few,14,TRBD2,TRBJ2-7,TRBV15,TGTGCCACCAGCACCGGGACTAGCGGCTACGAGCAGTACTTC,CATSTGTSGYEQYF
NA,15,NA,TRBJ2-7,TRBV9,TGTGCCAGCAGCGTAGGCCCAGCGGAGTACTACGAGCAGTACTTC,CASSVGPAEYYEQYF
few,13,TRBD1,TRBJ1-4,TRBV5-1,TGCGCCAGCAGAAGGGGGCTCAGTGAAAAACTGTTTTTT,CASRRGLSEKLFF
NA,15,TRBD1,TRBJ2-2,TRBV28,TGTGCCAGCAGAAAACAGGGGGCATACACCGGGGAGCTGTTTTTT,CASRKQGAYTGELFF
NA,14,NA,TRBJ1-5,TRBV7-8,TGTGCCAGCAGCTTCCGGGACTCCCCCCCGCCCCAGCATTTT,CASSFRDSPPPQHF
NA,16,NA,TRBJ2-3,TRBV6-5,TGTGCCAGCAGTTACACCCTGGACAGCCCCGCAGATACGCAGTATTTT,CASSYTLDSPADTQYF
NA,14,NA,TRBJ2-5,TRBV7-9,TGTGCCAGCAGCCCCCCCGTCGGGTGGGAGACCCAGTACTTC,CASSPPVGWETQYF
NA,15,NA,TRBJ1-2,TRBV15,TGTGCCACCAGCAGAGAATATGGACAGTCCTATGGCTACACCTTC,CATSREYGQSYGYTF
NA,16,TRBD2,TRBJ2-2,TRBV19,TGTGCCAGTAGTCCCCGCCTAGCGGGAGGCACCGGGGAGCTGTTTTTT,CASSPRLAGGTGELFF
few,15,NA,TRBJ1-2,TRBV28,TGTGCCAGCAGTTCCCCCCGGAGGGCTAACTATGGCTACACCTTC,CASSSPRRANYGYTF
NA,13,TRBD1,TRBJ1-2,TRBV29-1,TGCAGCGCAGACGACAGGGGGTACTATGGCTACACCTTC,CSADDRGYYGYTF
NA,13,NA,TRBJ1-5,TRBV30,TGTGCCGGGGAGTATGGAGGCAATCAGCCCCAGCATTTT,CAGEYGGNQPQHF
few,11,NA,TRBJ1-1,TRBV7-6,TGTGCCAGCAGCGATCAACAGGAAGCTTTCTTT,CASSDQQEAFF